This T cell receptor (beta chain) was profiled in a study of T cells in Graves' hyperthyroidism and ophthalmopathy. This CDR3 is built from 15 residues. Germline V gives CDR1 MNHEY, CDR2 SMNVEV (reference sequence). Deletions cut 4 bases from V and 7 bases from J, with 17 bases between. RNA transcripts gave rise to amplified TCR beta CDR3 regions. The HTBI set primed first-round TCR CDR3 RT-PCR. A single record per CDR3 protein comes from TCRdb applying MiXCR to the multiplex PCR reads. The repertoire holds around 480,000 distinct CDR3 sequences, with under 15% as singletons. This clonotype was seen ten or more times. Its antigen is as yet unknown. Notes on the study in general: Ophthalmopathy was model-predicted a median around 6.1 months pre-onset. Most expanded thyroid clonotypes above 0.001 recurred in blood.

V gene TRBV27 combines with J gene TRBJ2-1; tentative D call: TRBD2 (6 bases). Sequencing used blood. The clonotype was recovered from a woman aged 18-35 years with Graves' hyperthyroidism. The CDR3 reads CASSYLASGINEQFF. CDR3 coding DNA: TGTGCCAGCAGTTACCTAGCGTCAGGTATAAATGAGCAGTTCTTC.